The rows below give T cell receptor beta chains drawn from one sample of a study of blood T cell repertoires in COVID-19. Using immunoSEQ multiplex PCR, the repertoire was profiled, and TCRdb retains in-frame clones only, with some absent. The repertoire holds some 200,000 clones, with roughly 77% as singletons. The sequencing sample was made of PBMCs or T cells enriched from blood (not recorded which). The source is a man aged 35 to 55 who had recovered from COVID-19. Both conserved end residues are part of each CDR3. D genes are given only for firm matches. For some rows the clone size is stated as once, few or many, or as a class when expanded; others skip it.

j_call v_call clone_size d_call cdr3_nt cdr3_aa
TRBJ1-2 TRBV3-1/TRBV3-2 . . TGTGCCAGCAGCGGAGCTAACTATGGCTACACCTTC CASSGANYGYTF
TRBJ1-1 TRBV18 many TRBD1 TGTGCCAGCTCACCACAGAAATTACAGGGGGGGAACACTGAAGCTTTCTTT CASSPQKLQGGNTEAFF
TRBJ2-5 TRBV7-6 . TRBD2 TGTGCCAGCAGCTCTGAGGCAAAAGTGACTAGCGGATACCAAGAGACCCAGTACTTC CASSSEAKVTSGYQETQYF
TRBJ1-4 TRBV4-1 . . TGCGCCAGCAGCCTAACTGGGCACGACACGGGGGAAAAACTGTTTTTT CASSLTGHDTGEKLFF
TRBJ1-5 TRBV5-1 . . TGCGCCAGCAGCTTACAGGCAGGGGCCGATCAGCCCCAGCATTTT CASSLQAGADQPQHF
TRBJ2-7 TRBV27 . TRBD1 TGTGCCAGCAGCCAAAGACAGGGAATTAGTCCTAGGGCCTACGAGCAGTACTTC CASSQRQGISPRAYEQYF
TRBJ1-1 TRBV5-1 . TRBD1 TGCGCCAGCAGCTTGGACAGGGGGTTTATGAACACTGAAGCTTTCTTT CASSLDRGFMNTEAFF
TRBJ2-7 TRBV30 . TRBD1 TGTGCCCGCCAAGCCGGGACAGGGGCCTACGAGCAGTACTTC CARQAGTGAYEQYF
TRBJ2-1 TRBV5-1 . . TGCGCCAGCAGCTTGCCAGGAAATGAGCAGTTCTTC CASSLPGNEQFF
TRBJ2-1 TRBV19 . . TGTGCCAGTAGTATAGGCGGAACCTACAATGAGCAGTTCTTC CASSIGGTYNEQFF
TRBJ2-3 TRBV5-1 few TRBD2 TGCGCCAGCAGCTTGGTTATAGCGGGATGGGAAGATACGCAGTATTTT CASSLVIAGWEDTQYF
TRBJ2-1 TRBV30 . TRBD2 TGTGCCTGGAGTGTCGGTTCGGGAGGGCCTTACAATGAGCAGTTCTTC CAWSVGSGGPYNEQFF
TRBJ2-3 TRBV24-1 . . TGTGCCACCAGTGACACACAGGGTACGCAGTATTTT CATSDTQGTQYF
TRBJ2-1 TRBV4-1 . . TGCGCCAGCAGCCAAGAAGACAGTTACAATGAGCAGTTCTTC CASSQEDSYNEQFF
TRBJ2-5 TRBV2 few . TGTGCCATGACGGGGATAGGAGAGACCCAGTACTTC CAMTGIGETQYF
TRBJ2-7 TRBV11-2 . TRBD2 TGTGCCAGCAGCTTCCCTAGCGGGTTTTACGAGCAGTACTTC CASSFPSGFYEQYF
TRBJ2-7 TRBV7-9 . . TGTGCCAGCAGCCTCGGGGTCTACAACGAGCAGTACTTC CASSLGVYNEQYF
TRBJ1-6 TRBV5-8 . TRBD1 TGTGCCAGCAGCACCCGGGACAGGGAAAATTCACCCCTCCACTTT CASSTRDRENSPLHF
TRBJ1-1 TRBV18 . . TGTGCCAGCTCGCTCGACAGTGAAGCTTTCTTT CASSLDSEAFF
TRBJ1-1 TRBV21-1 . . TGTGCCAGCAGCAAAGGAGGAAGAAACACTGAAGCTTTCTTT CASSKGGRNTEAFF
TRBJ2-7 TRBV6-5 . TRBD1 TGTGCCAGCAGTTGGGGGACAGGGGGGTTTCCGGACGAGCAGTACTTC CASSWGTGGFPDEQYF
TRBJ1-6 TRBV9 . . TGTGCCAGCAGCGAGACCCCCGGGGGTCGGAATTCACCCCTCCACTTT CASSETPGGRNSPLHF
TRBJ2-1 TRBV9 . . TGTGCCAGCTCTCCTAGTTTGATGAATGATGAGCAGTTCTTC CASSPSLMNDEQFF
TRBJ1-2 TRBV6-6 . TRBD1 TGTGCCAGCAGTTACACCTGGGACAGGGACAACTATGGCTACACCTTC CASSYTWDRDNYGYTF
TRBJ1-2 TRBV29-1 few . TGCAGCGTCTTGGACAGTGGCGAAGGCTACACCTTC CSVLDSGEGYTF
TRBJ1-2 TRBV4-2 . . TGTGCCAGCAGCCAAGATACCAGGGGAAGCTACACCTTC CASSQDTRGSYTF
TRBJ1-2 TRBV18 . . TGTGCCAGCTCACCCACGACACCCCGGGATAGCTATGGCTACACCTTC CASSPTTPRDSYGYTF
TRBJ1-1 TRBV2 . . TGTGCCAGCAGGGCAGGGAACACTGAAGCTTTCTTT CASRAGNTEAFF
TRBJ1-4 TRBV18 . . TGTGCCAGCTCACCAACAGGGACCAATGAAAAACTGTTTTTT CASSPTGTNEKLFF
TRBJ1-2 TRBV5-4 once TRBD1 TGTGCCAGCAGTCGGACAGGGGGCTTGAATGGCTACACCTTC CASSRTGGLNGYTF